Shown below are 27 T cell receptor beta chains from a single sample sequenced in a study of cytomegalovirus exposure and HLA in healthy donors. Primers for the PCR totalled 60 Vbeta and 13 Jbeta. Only in-frame clones appear in the TCRdb table, and some are missing; sequencing was by immunoSEQ multiplex PCR. Of about 200,000 clones in the sample, approximately 70% were seen once. The sequencing input was PBMCs. These receptors all stem from a woman aged 25-40 years in good health and CMV-seronegative.

V usage is TRBV7-2 and J usage is TRBJ2-1, with D tentatively TRBD1 (6 bases). This CDR3 is built from 14 residues. From germline, CDR1 is SGHTA and CDR2 FQGNSA. The ends were cut back, 1 base at V and 10 bases at J, with 14 bases in the middle. The CDR3 loop reads CASSLVESGTEQFF. DNA of the CDR3: TGTGCCAGCAGCTTAGTGGAGTCCGGGACAGAGCAGTTCTTC.

V and J are TRBV27 and TRBJ1-2; D ambiguous. Germline V CDR1 and CDR2: MNHEY, SMNVEV (reference sequence). V lost 5 bases, J lost 1 base, and 11 bases lay in between. The CDR3 length is 14 residues. The CDR3 DNA follows: TGTGCCAGCAGTCCCCGAGGTCTTAACTATGGCTACACCTTC. Translation gives CASSPRGLNYGYTF.

The chain carries TRBV7-8 and TRBJ1-1, with 8 bases matching TRBD1. V gave up 2 bases and J gave up 9 bases; unmatched junction bases: 8. CDR1 SGHVS and CDR2 FQNEAQ come from the germline V gene. This CDR3 has 14 amino acids. The CDR3 region is CASSLKGWTGKAFF. The CDR3, as DNA: TGTGCCAGCAGCTTAAAGGGGTGGACAGGGAAAGCTTTCTTT.

This clone has only one observation. The chain employs TRBV7-9 and TRBJ1-2, with TRBD1 as a possible D gene (5 bases). With 5 bases removed from V and 4 bases from J, the gap between germline ends came to 17 bases. The CDR3 runs 15 residues. Looked up from germline, CDR1 is SEHNR and CDR2 is FQNEAQ (reference sequence). The CDR3 DNA sequence: TGTGCCAGCAGCCGGGGAGGGACCCCTGGCTATGGCTACACCTTC. Translated: CASSRGGTPGYGYTF.

The table lists this clone with a few counts. The chain links TRBV15 to TRBJ2-5, with 7 bases aligning to TRBD1. CDR3 length equals 15 residues. V shed 7 bases and J 5 bases; nucleotides not matched to a gene: 13. The germline CDR1 and CDR2 sequences are LNHNV and YYDKDF (reference sequence). CDR3 amino acids: CATTTIRGIRETQYF. The CDR3 bases are TGTGCCACCACCACGATCAGGGGGATTAGGGAGACCCAGTACTTC.

This chain uses TRBV5-1 with TRBJ2-3; 9 bases match TRBD1. Germline lookup yields CDR1 SGHRS and CDR2 YFSETQ. Trimming at V came to 0 bases and at J to 4 bases, leaving 3 bases not matched to a gene. The CDR3 totals 15 residues. The CDR3 nucleotides read TGCGCCAGCAGCTTGGGGACAGGGGACCCAGATACGCAGTATTTT. Amino acid sequence: CASSLGTGDPDTQYF.

V gene TRBV27 combines with J gene TRBJ1-5; no firm D call. Trimming removed 5 bases at V and 4 bases at J, with 21 bases between. CDR3 length: 17 residues. Germline values: CDR1 MNHEY, CDR2 SMNVEV (reference sequence). The CDR3 DNA sequence: TGTGCCAGCAGTGCCCTCAAAGAGACCGAGAGGAATCAGCCCCAGCATTTT. This codes for CASSALKETERNQPQHF.

The V gene is TRBV7-6, the J gene TRBJ2-7; weak D call: TRBD1 (6 bases). From germline, CDR1 is SGHVS and CDR2 FNYEAQ. The length of the CDR3 is 13 residues. V gave up 8 bases and J gave up 5 bases, with 16 bases separating them. The CDR3 loop reads CASGVSGVNEQYF. CDR3 nucleotide sequence: TGTGCCAGCGGGGTTTCAGGGGTCAACGAGCAGTACTTC.

This clone was recorded a few times. This chain links TRBV19 with TRBJ2-3, with TRBD2 as a possible D gene (6 bases). Germline CDR1 reads LNHDA; CDR2 reads SQIVND (reference sequence). The CDR3 has 17 residues. The V end was cut by 3 bases, the J end by 3 bases, with 19 bases between. The DNA for the CDR3 is TGTGCCAGTAGTATTGGTTTTCAGGGAGGTAGTACAGATACGCAGTATTTT. This encodes CASSIGFQGGSTDTQYF.

The CDR3 loop reads CASSLRGDGNQPQHF. The CDR3 DNA reads TGTGCCAGCAGCTTAAGGGGCGACGGAAATCAGCCCCAGCATTTT. J is TRBJ1-5 and V is TRBV7-2, with a tentative D call TRBD1 (5 bases). There are 15 residues in the CDR3. Trimming took 2 bases from V and 4 from J, leaving 12 bases between them. Germline-derived CDR1 and CDR2 are SGHTA and FQGNSA.

The chain uses TRBV7-2 and TRBJ2-5; 7 bases agree with TRBD2. The germline V gene encodes CDR1 SGHTA and CDR2 FQGNSA. The V gene end was trimmed by 5 bases and the J gene end by 1 base; junction bases not matched to a gene: 16. The CDR3 extends over 18 amino acids. CDR3 sequence: CASSTRGGSGGFQETQYF. The DNA of the CDR3 is TGTGCCAGCAGCACCCGCGGAGGGTCGGGGGGATTCCAAGAGACCCAGTACTTC.

A note on this clone: An end of the junction differs from the germline gene, which may be a read error. The rearrangement uses TRBV19 and TRBJ2-7; 9 bases align to TRBD1. The germline CDR1 and CDR2 sequences are LNHDA and SQIVND (reference sequence). This CDR3 has 15 amino acids. CDR3 region: CASSIGTGQIYEQYF. CDR3 in DNA: TGTGCCAGTAGCATAGGGACAGGGCAGATTTACGAGCAGTACTTC.

The CDR3 sequence is CASSELVGVRGETQYF. The CDR3 region has the DNA TGTGCCAGCAGTGAACTGGTCGGGGTGCGGGGGGAGACCCAGTACTTC. This chain links TRBV6-1 with TRBJ2-5; 7 bases fit TRBD2. The germline CDR1 and CDR2 sequences are MNHNS and SASEGT. This CDR3 has 16 residues. With 2 bases clipped from V and 5 bases from J, the junction kept 11 bases outside the gene matches.

The sample holds one count of this clone. The genes are TRBV10-3 and TRBJ1-1; tentative D call: TRBD1 (6 bases). Germline CDR1 ENHRY, CDR2 SYGVKD. The length of the CDR3 is 16 residues. Trimming removed 4 bases at V and 4 bases at J, with 19 bases between. This CDR3 is CAISGQLTGWSTEAFF. The CDR3 nucleotides read TGTGCCATCAGTGGACAGCTAACAGGGTGGAGCACTGAAGCTTTCTTT.

This chain links TRBV4-3 with TRBJ2-1, with TRBD2 matching over 8 bases. The junction had 4 bases not matched to a gene; V was cut back by 0 bases and J by 6 bases. The CDR3 is made up of 15 amino acids. Germline CDR1 is LGHNA and CDR2 is YSLEER. The CDR3 sequence: CASSQDRTSFNEQFF. Written as DNA, the CDR3 is TGCGCCAGCAGCCAAGATAGGACTAGCTTCAATGAGCAGTTCTTC.

J is TRBJ1-2 and V is TRBV6-1; D is possibly TRBD1 (5 bases). Trimming cost V 9 bases and J 3 bases, with 14 bases left between them. CDR3 length equals 13 residues. CDR1 is MNHNS and CDR2 is SASEGT in the germline V gene. The CDR3 nucleotides are TGTGCCAGTTGTCAGACAGTGGACTATGGCTACACCTTC. Its protein is CASCQTVDYGYTF.

The chain combines TRBV19 with TRBJ1-2; possible D gene TRBD1, 5 bases. Germline V gene data show CDR1 as LNHDA and CDR2 as SQIVND (reference sequence). The CDR3 has 14 amino acids. V lost 4 bases and J lost 8, with 17 bases in between. The CDR3 nucleotides are TGTGCCAGTAGTAGCGAACAGGTGGTAGGAGGCTACACCTTC. Translated: CASSSEQVVGGYTF.

This clone was counted a single time. The chain is built from TRBV7-2 and TRBJ2-3; D gene unclear. V gave up 5 bases and J gave up 2 bases, with 17 bases separating them. The CDR3 consists of 16 residues. CDR1 SGHTA and CDR2 FQGNSA come from the germline V gene. The CDR3 loop reads CASSLKPTVFTDTQYF. The CDR3 region has the DNA TGTGCCAGCAGCCTTAAACCTACGGTCTTCACAGATACGCAGTATTTT.

The V and J genes are TRBV5-1 and TRBJ1-5; D is uncertain. Germline V gives CDR1 SGHRS, CDR2 YFSETQ. V was clipped by 0 bases and J by 1 base, with 8 bases between them. The CDR3 extends over 15 amino acids. The CDR3 DNA is TGCGCCAGCAGCTTGGAAGCAGGCAGCAATCAGCCCCAGCATTTT. The encoded protein is CASSLEAGSNQPQHF.

The chain has TRBV6-1 and TRBJ2-1; 10 bases fit TRBD2. With 6 bases clipped from V and 2 bases from J, the junction kept 4 bases outside the gene matches. This CDR3 has 15 amino acids. Germline CDR1 and CDR2: MNHNS and SASEGT. The CDR3 loop is CASSPLAGAYNEQFF. For the CDR3, the DNA is TGTGCCAGCAGCCCGCTAGCGGGAGCCTACAATGAGCAGTTCTTC.

The chain recombines TRBV14 with TRBJ2-3; 7 bases map to TRBD2. Looked up from germline, CDR1 is SGHDN and CDR2 is FVKESK. The CDR3 has 16 amino acids. V shed 0 bases, J shed 5 bases, and the junction held 8 bases outside the gene matches. DNA of the CDR3: TGTGCCAGCAGCCAAGATCCCGGACTAGGAAGAGATACGCAGTATTTT. This sequence encodes CASSQDPGLGRDTQYF.

The rearrangement links TRBV14 to TRBJ2-5, with TRBD1 matching 10 bases. CDR1 is SGHDN and CDR2 is FVKESK in the germline V gene. With 3 bases clipped from V and 5 bases from J, the junction kept 9 bases outside the gene matches. This CDR3 contains 16 residues. The CDR3 sequence is CASSQTPGQGSETQYF. CDR3 sequence (DNA): TGTGCCAGCAGCCAGACCCCGGGACAGGGGTCGGAGACCCAGTACTTC.

The chain uses TRBV6-6 and TRBJ1-6; possibly TRBD1 for D (5 bases). The CDR3 spans 14 residues. Trimming pared 7 bases from V and 1 base from J, leaving 8 bases between. Germline lookup yields CDR1 MNHNY and CDR2 SVGAGI (reference sequence). The CDR3 region is CASKEGSYNSPLHF. The CDR3 DNA is TGTGCCAGCAAGGAGGGGTCCTATAATTCACCCCTCCACTTT.

This chain connects TRBV6-1 to TRBJ1-4, with a possible D match to TRBD1 (6 bases). The germline V gene has CDR1 MNHNS and CDR2 SASEGT. V was trimmed by 0 bases and J by 11 bases, leaving 16 bases between them. The CDR3 spans 15 residues. The CDR3 nucleotides read TGTGCCAGCAGTGAAGCTGGGACATCTAGTCGGAAACTGTTTTTT. It encodes CASSEAGTSSRKLFF.

The V call is TRBV15, the J call TRBJ1-2; D not resolved. Germline assignment: CDR1 LNHNV and CDR2 YYDKDF (reference sequence). Trimming left V 0 bases short and J 2 bases short, with 13 bases between. This CDR3 spans 16 amino acids. The CDR3 DNA reads as TGTGCCACCAGCAGAGATATGCGTGGTCGCAACTATGGCTACACCTTC. Its protein product is CATSRDMRGRNYGYTF.

This clone occurred once. This chain connects TRBV5-1 to TRBJ1-1, with 12 bases lining up with TRBD1. CDR3 length: 19 amino acids. From germline, CDR1 is SGHRS and CDR2 YFSETQ. Trimming removed 4 bases from V and 1 base from J; junction bases left unmatched: 14. This chain's CDR3 is CASSLGALPGQGANTEAFF. The DNA of the CDR3 is TGCGCCAGCAGCCTTGGCGCCCTACCGGGACAGGGGGCGAACACTGAAGCTTTCTTT.

The V gene is TRBV5-1, the J gene TRBJ2-1, with 8 nucleotides matching TRBD1. Germline-derived CDR1 and CDR2 are SGHRS and YFSETQ. This CDR3 spans 16 amino acids. Unmatched junction bases numbered 4, after V lost 0 bases and J lost 2 bases. In DNA, the CDR3 is TGCGCCAGCAGCTTGGCCAGGACAGGGACCTACAATGAGCAGTTCTTC. Translating gives CASSLARTGTYNEQFF. The variable domain in full, completed from reference TRBV5-1 and TRBJ2-1, reads KAGVTQTPRYLIKTRGQQVTLSCSPISGHRSVSWYQQTPGQGLQFLFEYFSETQRNKGNFPGRFSGRQFSNSRSEMNVSTLELGDSALYLCASSLARTGTYNEQFFGPGTRLTVL.